The rows below give T cell receptor beta chains drawn from one sample of a study of CD8 T cells in Susac syndrome. TCRdb reanalysed the immunoSEQ multiplex PCR reads using MiXCR and keeps one entry per CDR3 protein. The sample holds over 150,000 distinct CDR3 sequences; just under 95% are singletons and the top ten take 0.099%. The sequenced sample was CD4+ T cells from PBMCs. These receptors all come from a human donor with Susac syndrome. Each CDR3 is given with its conserved first and last residue. The D gene is left open where the match is weak. Clone size appears in some rows only: once, few, many, or a class for an expanded clone.

>TRBV29-1|NA|TRBJ2-7|NA
CSVAPQVWGEQYF
TGCAGCGTTGCCCCACAGGTCTGGGGAGAGCAGTACTTC
>TRBV7-8|few|TRBJ2-1|NA
CASSLRDNEQFF
TGTGCCAGCAGCTTAAGGGACAATGAGCAGTTCTTC
>TRBV29-1|NA|TRBJ2-6|TRBD1
CSVGGTGGGPSGANVLTF
TGCAGCGTTGGGGGGACAGGGGGGGGCCCCTCTGGGGCCAACGTCCTGACTTTC
>TRBV3-1|NA|TRBJ2-7|TRBD2
CASSQGLPNYYEQYF
TGTGCCAGCAGCCAGGGACTACCTAATTACTACGAGCAGTACTTC
>TRBV6-5|NA|TRBJ1-2|NA
CASSYSHGAPTF
TGTGCCAGCAGTTACTCGCACGGCGCTCCCACCTTC
>TRBV20-1|NA|TRBJ1-4|TRBD1
CSAREDRENEKLFF
TGCAGTGCTAGAGAGGACAGGGAGAATGAAAAACTGTTTTTT
>TRBV20-1|NA|TRBJ2-1|NA
CSALYRVGDNEQFF
TGCAGTGCCCTTTATCGGGTCGGTGACAATGAGCAGTTCTTC
>TRBV15|NA|TRBJ2-4|NA
CATSRDRQATLAKNIQYF
TGTGCCACCAGCAGAGATCGGCAGGCGACTTTAGCCAAAAACATTCAGTACTTC
>TRBV28|NA|TRBJ2-4|TRBD2
CATSLGQRGNIQYF
TGTGCCACCTCCCTCGGTCAGCGGGGAAACATTCAGTACTTC
>TRBV12-3/TRBV12-4|NA|TRBJ2-7|TRBD2
CASSFRPSGGYEQYF
TGTGCCAGCTCCTTCCGACCTAGCGGGGGCTACGAGCAGTACTTC
>TRBV29-1|NA|TRBJ2-3|TRBD2
CSVAGAGPDTQYF
TGCAGCGTAGCGGGAGCGGGTCCAGATACGCAGTATTTT
>TRBV13|NA|TRBJ1-1|NA
CASSLGGRGRDTEAFF
TGTGCCAGCAGCTTAGGCGGCCGGGGGCGGGACACTGAAGCTTTCTTT
>TRBV28|NA|TRBJ1-2|NA
CASSLYRLYGYTF
TGTGCCAGCAGTTTATACCGACTCTATGGCTACACCTTC
>TRBV19|few|TRBJ2-3|NA
CASRPGLSSTDTQYF
TGTGCCAGTAGGCCGGGACTGTCTAGCACAGATACGCAGTATTTT
>TRBV18|NA|TRBJ2-3|NA
CASSPPSTTDTQYF
TGTGCCAGCTCACCACCGTCCACCACAGATACGCAGTATTTT
>TRBV6-5|NA|TRBJ1-1|NA
CASSYSGTNTEAFF
TGTGCCAGCAGTTACTCGGGGACGAACACTGAAGCTTTCTTT
>TRBV4-3|NA|TRBJ2-3|TRBD1
CASSQGAGTGFADTQYF
TGCGCCAGCAGCCAAGGGGCAGGGACAGGGTTCGCAGATACGCAGTATTTT
>TRBV19|NA|TRBJ2-3|NA
CASTPTGKDTQYF
TGTGCCAGTACTCCTACCGGGAAAGATACGCAGTATTTT
>TRBV5-1|NA|TRBJ2-5|TRBD2
CASSIGTSGQETQYF
TGCGCCAGCAGCATCGGGACTAGCGGACAAGAGACCCAGTACTTC
>TRBV29-1|NA|TRBJ2-3|NA
CSVVVATDTQYF
TGCAGCGTTGTGGTAGCCACAGATACGCAGTATTTT
>TRBV18|NA|TRBJ1-5|NA
CASSQNDQPQHF
TGTGCCAGCTCACAGAACGATCAGCCCCAGCATTTT
>TRBV25-1|NA|TRBJ2-7|TRBD2
CASSEYRLAAGYEQYF
TGTGCCAGCAGTGAATATCGCCTAGCGGCCGGCTACGAGCAGTACTTC
>TRBV29-1|NA|TRBJ1-2|TRBD1
CSVTTTGGYGYTF
TGCAGCGTGACTACGACAGGGGGCTATGGCTACACCTTC
>TRBV20-1|NA|TRBJ1-1|TRBD1
CSASRQGATEAFF
TGCAGTGCTTCTCGACAGGGGGCAACTGAAGCTTTCTTT
>TRBV5-1|NA|TRBJ2-5|TRBD1
CASRAGTGVSETQYF
TGCGCCAGCAGGGCCGGGACAGGGGTTTCAGAGACCCAGTACTTC
>TRBV29-1|NA|TRBJ1-1|NA
CSVEDRRGGSTEAFF
TGCAGCGTTGAAGATCGTAGGGGGGGGAGCACTGAAGCTTTCTTT
>TRBV6-2/TRBV6-3|once|TRBJ2-3|NA
CASSTATDTQYF
TGTGCCAGCAGTACAGCAACAGATACGCAGTATTTT
>TRBV7-2|NA|TRBJ1-5|TRBD1
CASSLAPGGSNQPQHF
TGTGCCAGCAGCTTAGCCCCAGGGGGAAGCAATCAGCCCCAGCATTTT
>TRBV7-9|once|TRBJ2-7|NA
CASSFISAYEQYF
TGTGCCAGCAGCTTTATCTCTGCCTACGAGCAGTACTTC
>TRBV5-1|NA|TRBJ2-7|TRBD2
CASSFSPGLAPSEQYF
TGCGCCAGCAGCTTTTCCCCGGGACTAGCCCCGTCGGAGCAGTACTTC
>TRBV3-1|NA|TRBJ2-2|TRBD1
CASSQEPQGFGELFF
TGTGCCAGCAGCCAAGAACCACAGGGGTTCGGGGAGCTGTTTTTT
>TRBV12-3/TRBV12-4|NA|TRBJ1-2|NA
CASSPPPRGAYGYTF
TGTGCCAGCAGCCCACCCCCCCGGGGGGCCTATGGCTACACCTTC
>TRBV4-1|NA|TRBJ2-7|TRBD1
CASSQGQGIGVAYEQYF
TGCGCCAGCAGCCAAGGACAGGGGATTGGAGTAGCCTACGAGCAGTACTTC
>TRBV12-3/TRBV12-4|few|TRBJ1-1|NA
CASSLRFTEAFF
TGTGCCAGCAGTCTTAGGTTCACTGAAGCTTTCTTT
>TRBV5-1|NA|TRBJ2-5|NA
CASSLQGSIQETQYF
TGCGCCAGCAGCTTGCAGGGCAGCATCCAAGAGACCCAGTACTTC
>TRBV13|NA|TRBJ2-1|TRBD2
CASSQGGLADNEQFF
TGTGCCAGCAGCCAGGGAGGACTAGCGGACAATGAGCAGTTCTTC
>TRBV20-1|NA|TRBJ2-3|NA
CSAARRRSSTDTQYF
TGCAGTGCCGCTCGCAGGAGGTCTAGCACAGATACGCAGTATTTT
>TRBV27|NA|TRBJ2-7|NA
CASSPRGLHEQYF
TGTGCCAGCAGTCCCAGGGGATTGCACGAGCAGTACTTC
>TRBV20-1|NA|TRBJ2-3|NA
CSGTEGGSTDTQYF
TGCAGTGGGACGGAGGGCGGGAGCACAGATACGCAGTATTTT
>TRBV2|NA|TRBJ2-5|NA
CASSEDRAQETQYF
TGTGCCAGCAGTGAGGACAGAGCCCAAGAGACCCAGTACTTC
>TRBV12-3/TRBV12-4|NA|TRBJ1-5|TRBD1
CASSLDRGRQPQHF
TGTGCCAGCAGCCTTGACAGGGGACGGCAGCCCCAGCATTTT
>TRBV3-1|NA|TRBJ2-7|TRBD2
CASSHRLAPYEQYF
TGTGCCAGCAGCCACCGACTAGCTCCTTACGAGCAGTACTTC
>TRBV15|NA|TRBJ2-3|TRBD2
CATSTSLAGGADTQYF
TGTGCCACCAGCACATCTCTAGCGGGAGGGGCAGATACGCAGTATTTT
>TRBV19|NA|TRBJ2-1|TRBD2
CASSIADGEGGRFDEQFF
TGTGCCAGTAGTATAGCCGACGGCGAGGGAGGGCGGTTTGATGAGCAGTTCTTC
>TRBV2|NA|TRBJ1-4|TRBD1
CASSQDRVVTNEKLFF
TGTGCCAGCAGTCAGGACAGGGTGGTAACTAATGAAAAACTGTTTTTT
>TRBV27|NA|TRBJ1-1|NA
CASSLLGPSNTEAFF
TGTGCCAGCAGTTTATTGGGACCGTCGAACACTGAAGCTTTCTTT
>TRBV4-3|NA|TRBJ2-1|TRBD2
CASSHDLAGGPKGEQFF
TGCGCCAGCAGCCATGACCTAGCGGGAGGGCCAAAGGGTGAGCAGTTCTTC
>TRBV12-3/TRBV12-4|NA|TRBJ1-1|NA
CASSLMGMNTEAFF
TGTGCCAGCAGTTTGATGGGGATGAACACTGAAGCTTTCTTT
>TRBV30|NA|TRBJ2-7|TRBD1
CAWAPGQGISVGYEQYF
TGTGCCTGGGCCCCGGGACAGGGGATATCTGTTGGCTACGAGCAGTACTTC
>TRBV5-4|NA|TRBJ1-4|NA
CASSLGNRAEKLFF
TGTGCCAGCAGCTTGGGGAACCGGGCAGAAAAACTGTTTTTT
>TRBV4-3|once|TRBJ2-7|TRBD2
CASSPMTSSPYEQYF
TGCGCCAGCAGCCCGATGACTAGCAGCCCTTACGAGCAGTACTTC